This TCR beta chain was captured by sequencing in a study of blood T cell repertoires in COVID-19. About the study: COVID-19 samples from acute and convalescent phases originated in the United States, Italy and Spain. From T cells, B-cell-depleted T cells, or PBMCs came the material, which was cDNA or gDNA.

Original methodology: Using reference gene primer amplification, nucleated cell counts were estimated. This table comes from immunoSEQ multiplex PCR, and its TCRdb copy is limited to in-frame clones, with some not included. V and J calls and clone size are copied from that table; D and trimming were computed from the DNA. The top ten hold 25% to 35% of the sample, which has under 150,000 clones, around 88% seen once. V was shortened by 1 base and J by 4 bases, with 17 bases between the two germline ends. This CDR3 contains 17 residues. Per germline, CDR1 LGHNA and CDR2 YNFKEQ. J is TRBJ1-3 and V is TRBV4-2; D perhaps matches TRBD1 (5 bases). Sequencing was performed on peripheral blood. The sequence came from a human donor in a cohort sampled during active COVID-19. The CDR3 DNA reads TGTGCCAGCAGCCAAGCTCAGGGTAGCTTGCGGGGAAACACCATATATTTT. Translation gives CASSQAQGSLRGNTIYF.